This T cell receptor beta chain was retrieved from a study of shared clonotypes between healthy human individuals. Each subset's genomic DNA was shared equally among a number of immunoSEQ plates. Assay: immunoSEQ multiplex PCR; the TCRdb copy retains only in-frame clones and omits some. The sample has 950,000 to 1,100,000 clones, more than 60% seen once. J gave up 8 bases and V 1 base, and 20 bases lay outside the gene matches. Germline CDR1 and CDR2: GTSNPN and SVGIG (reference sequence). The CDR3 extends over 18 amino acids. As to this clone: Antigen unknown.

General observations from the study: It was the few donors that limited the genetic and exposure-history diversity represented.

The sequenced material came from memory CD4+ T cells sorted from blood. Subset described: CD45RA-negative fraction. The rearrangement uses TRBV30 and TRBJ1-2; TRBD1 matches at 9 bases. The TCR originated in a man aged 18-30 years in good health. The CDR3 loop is CAWSATFSQGAQLRGYTF. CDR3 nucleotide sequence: TGTGCCTGGAGTGCTACTTTTTCACAGGGGGCGCAACTTAGGGGCTACACCTTC. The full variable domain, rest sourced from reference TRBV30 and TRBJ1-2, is SQTIHQWPATLVQPVGSPLSLECTVEGTSNPNLYWYRQAAGRGLQLLFYSVGIGQISSEVPQNLSASRPQDRQFILSSKKLLLSDSGFYLCAWSATFSQGAQLRGYTFGSGTRLTVV.